This T cell receptor beta chain comes out of a study of T cell responses to AZD1222 COVID-19 vaccine. Whole-study findings and limits: Spike-specific TCR repertoires showed rising breadth and depth after two AZD1222 doses. Donors skewed white British and female; clonal diversity was possibly underestimated. Unmutated variant regions reportedly attract nearly half of all spike-specific TCRs. Among AZD1222 vaccinees, only 5 to 7 were seropositive at baseline.

CDR1 and CDR2 from the germline V gene are ENHRY and SYGVKD. V gave up 4 bases and J gave up 4 bases; unmatched junction bases: 2. CDR3 size: 15 residues. On this clone: Its antigen remains unknown.

Assay used: immunoSEQ multiplex PCR; TCRdb lists only in-frame clones, some missing. This sample has approximately 190,000 clones, with approximately 94% found just once. The clonotype was recovered from an adult who received the AZD1222 COVID-19 vaccine. This chain links TRBV10-3 with TRBJ2-1, with 12 bases that match TRBD2. This sample comprised peripheral blood, obtained 28 days after the second AZD1222 dose. The CDR3 nucleotides are TGTGCCATCAGTGGGACTAGCGGGGCTTACAATGAGCAGTTCTTC. Its protein product is CAISGTSGAYNEQFF.